In this sample, the clone carrying this T cell receptor (beta chain) turned up many times. Its target is not known. This entry is derived from a study of T cells after yellow fever vaccination. General observations from the study: Any FACS-sorted repertoire could hold abundant clonotypes that contaminate it from the bulk population. Boosting was followed by the reappearance of most primary-vaccination clones (about 97% CD4, 85% to 90% CD8).

TCR cDNA, made by 5'RACE template switching, carried an added universal primer site and UMIs. In TCRdb, the 5' RACE reads were re-called with MiXCR into one record per CDR3 protein. The sample yields 300,000 to 450,000 distinct CDR3 sequences, approximately 8% seen once. The CDR3 has 15 residues. Unmatched junction bases numbered 4, after V lost 3 bases and J lost 4 bases. The origin of this receptor is a young man who received the YFV17D yellow fever vaccine. V usage is TRBV12-3 or TRBV12-4 and J usage is TRBJ2-2; 8 positions match TRBD2. The material was PBMCs, obtained approximately 47 days after the first yellow fever vaccination. The CDR3 is CASSFRLAGTGELFF. The CDR3 DNA reads as TGTGCCAGCAGTTTTAGGCTAGCGGGCACCGGGGAGCTGTTTTTT.